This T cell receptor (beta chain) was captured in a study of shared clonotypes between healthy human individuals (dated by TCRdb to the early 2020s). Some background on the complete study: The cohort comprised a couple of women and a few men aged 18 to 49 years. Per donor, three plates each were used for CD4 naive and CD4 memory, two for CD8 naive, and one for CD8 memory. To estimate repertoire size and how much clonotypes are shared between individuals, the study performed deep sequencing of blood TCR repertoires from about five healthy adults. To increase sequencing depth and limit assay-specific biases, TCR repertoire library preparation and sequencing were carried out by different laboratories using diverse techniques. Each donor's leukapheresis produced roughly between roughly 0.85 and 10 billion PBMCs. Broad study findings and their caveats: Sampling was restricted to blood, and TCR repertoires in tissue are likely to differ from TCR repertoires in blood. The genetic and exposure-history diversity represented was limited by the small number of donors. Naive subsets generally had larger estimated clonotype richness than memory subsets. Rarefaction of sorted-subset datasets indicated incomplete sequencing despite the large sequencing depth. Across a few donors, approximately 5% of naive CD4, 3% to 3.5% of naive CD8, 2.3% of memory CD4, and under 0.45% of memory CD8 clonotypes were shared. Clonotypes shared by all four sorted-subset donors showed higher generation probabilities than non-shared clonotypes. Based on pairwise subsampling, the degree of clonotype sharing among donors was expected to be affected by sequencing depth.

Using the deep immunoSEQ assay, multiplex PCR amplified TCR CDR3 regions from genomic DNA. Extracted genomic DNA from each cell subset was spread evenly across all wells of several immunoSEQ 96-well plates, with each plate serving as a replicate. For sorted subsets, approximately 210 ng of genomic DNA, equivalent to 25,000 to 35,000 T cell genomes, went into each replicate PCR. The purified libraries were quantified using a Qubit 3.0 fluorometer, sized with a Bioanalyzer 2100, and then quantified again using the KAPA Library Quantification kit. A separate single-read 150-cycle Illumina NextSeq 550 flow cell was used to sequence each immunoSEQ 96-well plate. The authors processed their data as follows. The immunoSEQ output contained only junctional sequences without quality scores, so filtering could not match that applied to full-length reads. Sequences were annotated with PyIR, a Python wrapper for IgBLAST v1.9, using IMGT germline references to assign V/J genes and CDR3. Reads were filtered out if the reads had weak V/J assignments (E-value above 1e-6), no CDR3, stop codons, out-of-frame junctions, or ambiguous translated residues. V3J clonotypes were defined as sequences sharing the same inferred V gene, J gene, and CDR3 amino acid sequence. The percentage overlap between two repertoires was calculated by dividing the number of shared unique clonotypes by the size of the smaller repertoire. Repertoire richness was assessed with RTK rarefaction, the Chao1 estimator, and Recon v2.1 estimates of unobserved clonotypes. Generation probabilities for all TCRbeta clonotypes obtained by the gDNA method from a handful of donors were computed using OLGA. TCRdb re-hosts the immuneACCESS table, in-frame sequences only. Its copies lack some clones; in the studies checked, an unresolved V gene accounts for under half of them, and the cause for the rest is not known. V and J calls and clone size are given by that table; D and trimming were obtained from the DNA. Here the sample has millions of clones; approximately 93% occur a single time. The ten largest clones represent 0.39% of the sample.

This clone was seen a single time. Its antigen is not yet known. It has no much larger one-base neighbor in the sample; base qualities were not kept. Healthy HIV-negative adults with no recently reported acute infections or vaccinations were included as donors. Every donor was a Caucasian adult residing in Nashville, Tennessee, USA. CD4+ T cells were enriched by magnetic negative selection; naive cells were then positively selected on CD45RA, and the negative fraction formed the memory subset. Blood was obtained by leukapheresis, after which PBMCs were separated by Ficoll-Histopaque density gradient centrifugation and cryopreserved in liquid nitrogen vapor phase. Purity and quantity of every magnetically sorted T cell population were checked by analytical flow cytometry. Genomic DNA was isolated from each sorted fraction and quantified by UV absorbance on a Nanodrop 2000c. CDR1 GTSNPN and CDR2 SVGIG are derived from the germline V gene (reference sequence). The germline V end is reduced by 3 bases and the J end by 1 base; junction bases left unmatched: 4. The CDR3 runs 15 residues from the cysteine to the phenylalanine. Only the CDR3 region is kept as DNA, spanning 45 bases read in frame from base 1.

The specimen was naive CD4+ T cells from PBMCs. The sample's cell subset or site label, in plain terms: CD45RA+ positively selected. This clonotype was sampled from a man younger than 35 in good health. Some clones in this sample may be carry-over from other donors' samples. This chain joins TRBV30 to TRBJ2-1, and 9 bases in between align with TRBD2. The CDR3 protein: CAWRVLAGSYNEQFF. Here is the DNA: TGTGCCTGGAGGGTCCTAGCGGGGTCCTACAATGAGCAGTTCTTC.